This T cell receptor (beta chain) was captured by sequencing in a study of blood T cell repertoires in COVID-19. Some clones are missing from TCRdb's copy, which holds only in-frame ones; the method was immunoSEQ multiplex PCR. The table records tens of thousands of clones, over 70% of them present only once. This clone turned up a few times. This TCR derives from a human donor in a cohort sampled during active COVID-19. Sequenced material: peripheral blood.

The CDR3 is CASTLWEGNSPLHF. CDR3 DNA sequence: TGTGCCAGCACCCTCTGGGAGGGAAATTCACCCCTCCACTTT. The gene calls are TRBV27 and TRBJ1-6; D is ambiguous. The CDR3 length is 14 residues. V lost 7 bases and J lost 7, with 14 bases in between. The V gene's germline CDR1 is MNHEY and CDR2 SMNVEV (reference sequence).